This note documents a single T cell receptor (beta chain) sequence. TCRdb's table, derived via immunoSEQ multiplex PCR, lists solely in-frame clones and lacks some. The data contain roughly 18,000 clones, roughly 88% of them singletons. Specified time point: recipient sample about 28 days before transplant, after cytoreduction. This sample is part of a study of T cell clonotyping in hematopoietic cell transplantation. Background on the study: Recipients' pretransplant samples followed cytoreduction.

The source is a man aged 45-65 years with acute myeloid leukemia. Some clones in this sample may be carry-over from other donors' samples. Here the sequenced sample was peripheral blood mononuclear cells, taken before stem cell transplant.

DNA for the CDR3: TGTGCCAGCAGCTTAGCAGGGGCCTCAGTGCAGTACTTC. Its translation is CASSLAGASVQYF. This rearrangement joins TRBV11-1 to TRBJ2-7; TRBD1 might be the D (5 bases). V was shortened by 0 bases and J by 9 bases, with 12 bases between the two germline ends. The CDR3 sequence is 13 residues long. Germline loops: CDR1 SGHAT, CDR2 FQDESV (reference sequence).